These 24 T cell receptor beta chains were sequenced from one sample in a study of prognosis after radiotherapy for stage I lung cancer. CDR3 of TCR beta was amplified from genomic DNA via a two-round multiplex PCR. Round-one PCR had primers specific to each TRBV and TRBJ gene. TCRdb re-called the multiplex PCR reads through MiXCR, storing one row per CDR3 protein. In the table there are 13,000 to 15,000 distinct CDR3 sequences, 37% of which are singletons. The sample consisted of PBMCs, taken before or after stereotactic body radiation therapy (not recorded which). These receptors came from a donor of 50 years or more with non-small cell lung cancer.

This chain links TRBV3-1 with TRBJ2-1; possibly TRBD1 for D (5 bases). This CDR3 region has 16 residues. Trimming shortened V by 1 base and J by 6 bases, and 16 bases separated the two germline ends. Germline CDR1 and CDR2: LGHDT and YNNKEL (reference sequence). CDR3 in amino acids: CASSQARGIRGNEQFF. CDR3 bases: TGTGCCAGCAGCCAAGCAAGAGGCATTAGGGGCAATGAGCAGTTCTTC.

The chain joins TRBV5-1 to TRBJ2-5, with D uncertain. CDR1 and CDR2 (germline): SGHRS, YFSETQ. V shed 0 bases and J shed 4 bases, with 13 bases lying between them. The CDR3 runs to 15 residues. The CDR3 nucleotides read TGCGCCAGCAGCTTGGCCGAAGGGATGACAGAGACCCAGTACTTC. Its protein is CASSLAEGMTETQYF.

This clonotype has ten or more counts. This sequence joins TRBV4-1 and TRBJ1-1, with TRBD1 identical over 7 bases. V shed 3 bases, J shed 4 bases, and the junction held 8 bases outside the gene matches. CDR1 and CDR2 from the germline V gene are MGHRA and YSYEKL. This CDR3 has 15 residues. This chain's CDR3 is CASSQEGADRTEAFF. The CDR3 DNA reads TGCGCCAGCAGCCAGGAGGGGGCAGATCGCACTGAAGCTTTCTTT.

In its sample, this clonotype was seen many times. J is TRBJ1-1 and V is TRBV12-3 or TRBV12-4; D gene uncertain. The CDR3 has 12 residues. Trimming removed 4 bases at V and 6 bases at J, with 9 bases between. For the CDR3, the DNA is TGTGCCAGCAGTTATGTAGGACCTGAAGCTTTCTTT. It is translated as CASSYVGPEAFF.

The V gene is TRBV7-3, the J gene TRBJ2-1, with D hard to call. Germline assignment: CDR1 SGHTA and CDR2 FQGTGA. The germline V and J ends were trimmed by 5 bases and 0 bases, with 11 bases remaining between them. The CDR3 is made up of 15 amino acids. The CDR3 DNA reads as TGTGCCAGCAGCACCGTGACTGGCTCCTACAATGAGCAGTTCTTC. As protein: CASSTVTGSYNEQFF.

This clonotype appeared a few times. A much larger clonotype is one base distant, so this may be a read error. Likely a read error: the CDR3 ends without its conserved phenylalanine or tryptophan. The limits of the CDR3 on the DNA are not certain, so only TCRdb's listed CDR3 is given. The chain combines TRBV7-7 with TRBJ2-7. Germline V gene lookup returns CDR1 SSHAT and CDR2 FNYEAQ (reference sequence). The CDR3 numbers 9 amino acids, ends counted. CDR3: CASVRLILI.

This clonotype was picked up many times. V usage is TRBV30 and J usage is TRBJ2-3, with 7 positions matching TRBD2. Germline CDR1 and CDR2: GTSNPN and SVGIG (reference sequence). The CDR3 totals 15 residues. The trim removed 0 bases at V and 1 base at J, leaving 4 bases unmatched. DNA of the CDR3: TGTGCCTGGAGTGTGGCTCGGGGGGGCACAGATACGCAGTATTTT. Translation: CAWSVARGGTDTQYF.

This clonotype occurred many times. Written as DNA, the CDR3 is TGTGCCAGTAGTATTTCACATAGCGGGAGCCCCAGCTCCTACGAGCAGTACTTC. This gives the protein CASSISHSGSPSSYEQYF. V and J are TRBV19 and TRBJ2-7, with 9 bases matching TRBD2. Germline V gives CDR1 LNHDA, CDR2 SQIVND (reference sequence). This CDR3 is 18 amino acids long. Trimming cost V 3 bases and J 0 bases; bases outside gene matches: 12.

At least ten counts were recorded for this clonotype. The gene calls are TRBV5-6 and TRBJ2-1; TRBD2 matches at 14 bases. The CDR3 length is 16 residues. Trimming removed 5 bases from V and 7 bases from J; junction bases left unmatched: 8. Germline V gives CDR1 SGHDT, CDR2 YYEEEE. DNA for the CDR3: TGTGCCAGCAGATATAGGACTAGCGGGGGGTTAAATGAGCAGTTCTTC. Translating gives CASRYRTSGGLNEQFF.

This clonotype is medium-sized. The rearrangement links TRBV6-1 to TRBJ2-7; D might be TRBD2 (6 bases). Germline assignment: CDR1 MNHNS and CDR2 SASEGT. The CDR3 extends over 14 amino acids. Between the trimmed V and J ends, which lost 2 bases and 6 bases, there was a span of 14 bases. The CDR3 DNA follows: TGTGCCAGCAGTGAATCGGGACTGATGATCGAGCAGTACTTC. This gives the protein CASSESGLMIEQYF.

This clonotype has at least ten counts. This rearrangement joins TRBV5-1 to TRBJ1-1, with D unclear. This CDR3 region has 12 residues. V was shortened by 4 bases and J by 6 bases, with 10 bases between the two germline ends. Germline CDR1 is SGHRS and CDR2 is YFSETQ. This CDR3 reads CASSDNFSEAFF. CDR3 bases: TGCGCCAGCAGCGATAACTTTTCTGAAGCTTTCTTT.

This clonotype is judged medium-sized. This chain joins TRBV11-3 and TRBJ2-2, with TRBD2 matching 11 bases. The CDR3 sequence is 17 residues long. V lost 5 bases to trimming and J lost 1 base; unmatched junction nucleotides: 6. The germline V gene encodes CDR1 SGHNT and CDR2 YENEEA. The CDR3 DNA follows: TGTGCCAGCAGCACTCCCGGGACTAGCGGGAACACCGGGGAGCTGTTTTTT. Protein sequence: CASSTPGTSGNTGELFF.

This clonotype appeared many times. The V and J genes are TRBV7-2 and TRBJ2-2; a possible D gene is TRBD1 (5 bases). From germline, CDR1 is SGHTA and CDR2 FQGNSA. This CDR3 spans 19 amino acids. V was trimmed by 1 base and J by 1 base, leaving 19 bases between them. The CDR3, as DNA: TGTGCCAGCAGCTTAGTTGACAGTCTATGGGGTGTGAACACCGGGGAGCTGTTTTTT. Translated, it gives CASSLVDSLWGVNTGELFF.

This clonotype was picked up many times. The chain has TRBV5-1 and TRBJ2-5; D ambiguous. V was trimmed by 2 bases and J by 4 bases, leaving 9 bases between them. Germline CDR1 is SGHRS and CDR2 is YFSETQ. This CDR3 comprises 13 residues. This CDR3 is CASSLVARETQYF. The CDR3 DNA sequence: TGCGCCAGCAGCTTAGTGGCGAGAGAGACCCAGTACTTC.

This clonotype was counted at least ten times. The V gene is TRBV7-8, the J gene TRBJ2-5; weak D call: TRBD2 (6 bases). The germline V gene has CDR1 SGHVS and CDR2 FQNEAQ. This CDR3 has 17 residues. V was cut by 1 base and J by 2 bases, with 17 bases left in between. The CDR3, as DNA: TGTGCCAGCAGCTTAGAGGGTCTTAGGAGCGGGCAAGAGACCCAGTACTTC. Amino acids: CASSLEGLRSGQETQYF. The variable domain in full, completed from reference TRBV7-8 and TRBJ2-5, reads GAGVSQSPRYKVAKRGQDVALRCDPISGHVSLFWYQQALGQGPEFLTYFQNEAQLDKSGLPSDRFFAERPEGSVSTLKIQRTQQEDSAVYLCASSLEGLRSGQETQYFGPGTRLLVL.

This clonotype was found many times. This rearrangement joins TRBV6-4 to TRBJ2-2; the match to TRBD2 covers 8 bases. V was pared by 6 bases and J by 6 bases, with 6 bases of the junction left unmatched. This CDR3 comprises 14 residues. Germline V lookup: CDR1 MRHNA, CDR2 SNTAGT. DNA for the CDR3: TGTGCCAGCAGCCTGACTAGCGAATCCGGGGAGCTGTTTTTT. Protein sequence: CASSLTSESGELFF.

This clonotype was counted ten times or more. The V and J genes are TRBV7-6 and TRBJ2-7; D remains ambiguous. Between the trimmed V and J ends, which lost 2 bases and 0 bases, there was a span of 8 bases. Germline V CDR1 and CDR2: SGHVS, FNYEAQ. This CDR3 comprises 14 residues. The CDR3 nucleotides read TGTGCCAGCAGCTTATCGGGTCTCTCCTACGAGCAGTACTTC. Translation gives CASSLSGLSYEQYF.

A single count supports this clonotype. Since a far larger clone is one base different, this is likely a read error. This chain uses TRBV6-4 with TRBJ1-2; D gene unclear. This CDR3 spans 13 amino acids. Germline values: CDR1 MRHNA, CDR2 SNTAGT. DNA for the CDR3: TGTGCCAGCAGTTACTCATTTCGGGATGGCTACACCTTC. The encoded protein is CASSYSFRDGYTF.

This clonotype has a count of ten or more. The genes are TRBV7-3 and TRBJ1-1; no clear D gene. V was cut by 4 bases and J by 6 bases, with 12 bases left in between. CDR1 SGHTA and CDR2 FQGTGA come from the germline V gene. CDR3 size: 13 residues. CDR3 sequence (DNA): TGTGCCAGCAGCTCAAGACCAGGATCTGAAGCTTTCTTT. This codes for CASSSRPGSEAFF.

This clonotype appeared many times. This sequence joins TRBV4-2 and TRBJ2-7; 8 nucleotides line up with TRBD2. Germline trimming cut 4 bases from V and 6 bases from J; bases unmatched to any gene: 11. In germline, CDR1 is LGHNA, CDR2 YNFKEQ. The CDR3 has 15 residues. The CDR3 coding sequence is TGTGCCAGCAGCCCCTCATCCGGGACTAGAAGCGAGCAGTACTTC. This encodes CASSPSSGTRSEQYF.

This clonotype counts as medium-sized (0.01 to 0.1%). J is TRBJ2-7 and V is TRBV20-1; D is unresolved. The CDR3 extends over 13 amino acids. The germline V and J ends were trimmed by 5 bases and 0 bases, with 11 bases remaining between them. CDR1 is DFQATT and CDR2 is SNEGSKA in the germline V gene (reference sequence). As DNA, the CDR3 is TGCAGTGCTCCCACCCCCCTCTCCTACGAGCAGTACTTC. Its translation is CSAPTPLSYEQYF.

Points on this clonotype: It is likely a read error: a sequence one base away is far more abundant. The chain employs TRBV6-8 and TRBJ2-7; D may be TRBD1 or TRBD2 (6 bases each). This CDR3 is 15 amino acids long. Looked up from germline, CDR1 is MNHGY and CDR2 is SAAAGT. For the CDR3, the DNA is TGTGCCAGCAGCAATCTAAACGGGGGCGCGTACGAGCATTACTTC. This gives the protein CASSNLNGGAYEHYF.

This chain joins TRBV9 and TRBJ2-1, with 8 bases aligning to TRBD2. The length of the CDR3 is 15 residues. V shed 1 base, J shed 6 bases, and the junction held 6 bases outside the gene matches. Per the germline V gene, CDR1 is SGDLS and CDR2 is YYNGEE. CDR3 in DNA: TGTGCCAGCAGCGTAACCAGCGGGAGTGGCAATGAGCAGTTCTTC. It specifies CASSVTSGSGNEQFF.

This clonotype ranks as medium-sized. The rearrangement links TRBV28 to TRBJ2-3, with a possible D match to TRBD1 (6 bases). Trimming took off 9 bases at V and 1 base at J, with 11 bases between the two ends. The CDR3 spans 13 residues. CDR1 MDHEN and CDR2 SYDVKM come from the germline V gene. The CDR3 DNA is TGTGCCAGTGGGAACAGGGGCACAGATACGCAGTATTTT. It specifies CASGNRGTDTQYF.